A single T cell receptor beta chain is shown here with its context. Its antigen is as yet unknown. With a much larger clone just one base away, this may be a read error. MiXCR, run by TCRdb on the reads, gives a single entry per CDR3 protein. The table lists hundreds of thousands of distinct CDR3 sequences, approximately 25% of them singletons. CDR1 SGHTA and CDR2 FQGTGA come from the germline V gene. Trimming cost V 5 bases and J 9 bases, with 14 bases left between them. The CDR3 sequence is 14 residues long. The record originates from a study of T cell repertoires in cytomegalovirus infection. Study-wide background: From public TCR beta signatures came an indication of both CMV infection and matching HLA type.

Study-wide results and caveats: Identification of carriers of CMV plus the relevant HLA was achieved through cumulative public TCR beta family frequency. The ex vivo response was dominated by HLA-C-restricted CMV-specific TCR beta clonotypes.

Sequencing was carried out using CD8+ T cells from PBMCs. This chain connects TRBV7-3 to TRBJ1-6, with D perhaps TRBD1 (6 bases). The receptor comes from a human donor in good health (CMV status not recorded). Some clones in this sample may be carry-over from other donors' samples. Here the CDR3 reads CASSGGYRASPLHF. CDR3 nucleotide sequence: TGTGCCAGCAGCGGGGGGTACAGGGCTTCACCCCTCCACTTT.